This note documents a single T cell receptor (beta chain) sequence. The antigen is undetermined. It was CD45RO-negative cells, positively selected for CCR7, that made up naive CD8 cells, with terminally differentiated effector memory CD45RA+ cells excluded. This record belongs to a study of shared clonotypes between healthy human individuals. Study-level information: Each donor's CD8 memory used one plate, CD8 naive two, each CD4 subset three. Findings and limits, study-wide: Relative to memory subsets, naive subsets generally showed larger estimated richness. With few donors, the genetic and exposure-history diversity represented was limited.

Between the trimmed V and J ends, which lost 3 bases and 2 bases, there was a span of 10 bases. The germline V gene encodes CDR1 SGHTA and CDR2 FQGTGA. The CDR3 extends over 14 amino acids. Using immunoSEQ multiplex PCR, the repertoire was profiled, and TCRdb retains in-frame clones only, with some absent. This repertoire shows about 2.1 million clones, about 93% found once; its top ten account for under 2%. This sequence was found in a young man in good health. Some clones in this sample may be carry-over from other donors' samples. The specimen was naive CD8+ T cells from PBMCs. The chain uses TRBV7-3 and TRBJ1-1; a possible D gene is TRBD1 (6 bases). The CDR3 DNA follows: TGTGCCAGCAGCTTGACAGGAGATAACACTGAAGCTTTCTTT. As protein: CASSLTGDNTEAFF.